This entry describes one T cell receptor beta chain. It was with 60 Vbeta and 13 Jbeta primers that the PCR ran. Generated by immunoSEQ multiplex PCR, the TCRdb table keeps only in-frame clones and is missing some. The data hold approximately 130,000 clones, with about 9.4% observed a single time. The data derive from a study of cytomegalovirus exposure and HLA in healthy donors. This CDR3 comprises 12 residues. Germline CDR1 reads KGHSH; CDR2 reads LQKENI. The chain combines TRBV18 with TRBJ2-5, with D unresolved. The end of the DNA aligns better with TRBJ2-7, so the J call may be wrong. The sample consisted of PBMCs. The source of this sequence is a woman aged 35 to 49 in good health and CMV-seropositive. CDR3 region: CASSQEAYEQYF. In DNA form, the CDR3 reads TGTGCCAGCTCCCAGGAAGCCTACGAGCAGTACTTC.